This TCR beta chain was captured by sequencing in a study of CD4 T cells in relation to SARS-CoV-2 and coronaviruses. Across the study: The HLA restriction of the shared crossreactive spike epitopes was mapped. General study findings and limits: Samples before the pandemic and after infection were not matched within any donor.

For this clone: Its antigen is undetermined.

The repertoire was sequenced with immunoSEQ multiplex PCR; TCRdb's copy has only in-frame clones and lacks some. Counted here are fewer than 20,000 clones, about four fifths occurring once; the ten biggest clones make up around 30%. Before the COVID-19 pandemic, during about 2010-2018, CD4+ T cells were taken from unexposed donors. After around nine days of culture, CD4+ T cells were isolated. Approximately 1.9 million PBMCs per well were cultured with around 9.2 IU/ml IL-2. On days 3 and 7, cultures got half fresh IL-2 medium. The CDR3 is 16 residues long. Trimming removed 2 bases at V and 0 bases at J, with 12 bases between. Germline assignment: CDR1 SGHRS and CDR2 YFSETQ.

The V and J genes are TRBV5-1 and TRBJ2-1; D possibly corresponds to TRBD2 (6 bases). Sequencing input: CD4+ T cells from PBMCs, cultured in vitro. This receptor was identified in a human donor in good health. For the CDR3, the DNA is TGCGCCAGCAGCTTTCGCGGGGATAGCTCCTACAATGAGCAGTTCTTC. Protein: CASSFRGDSSYNEQFF.